This entry concerns a single T cell receptor (beta chain). The specificity of this receptor is unknown. The record has no base qualities; no much larger clone is one base away. Each collaborating institution followed its own protocols to collect whole blood in K2EDTA tubes. For TCRbeta analysis, collaborator samples were shipped as frozen whole blood, as isolated PBMCs, or as DNA extracted from either sample type. These data are taken from a study of blood T cell repertoires in COVID-19 (dated by TCRdb to about 2020). Some background on the complete study: Samples from collaborators originated in the United States, Italy and Spain and spanned both the acute and convalescent phases of COVID-19. Subjects who had been exposed to COVID-19, were actively infected with it, or had recovered from it provided the deeply sampled blood TCRbeta repertoires that made up the dataset. The prospective study material was composed of cDNA or gDNA derived from T cells, B-cell-depleted T cells, or PBMCs. The repertoires were made available in a free public database intended to serve as a resource for research on the immune response to SARS-CoV-2. The sample metadata nearly always contained a de-identified subject ID, COVID-19 status, age in years and sex. HLA class I and class II types, where available, came from metadata supplied by the sample provider rather than from assay-based typing. Samples came from the ongoing ImmuneRACE study (first 160 participants) plus 1,254 subjects from 6 global collaborators.

Study-wide findings and limitations: The amount of clinical and demographic metadata varied by source and participant and was provided uncurated.

TCRbeta CDR3 regions were amplified from genomic DNA using the immunoSEQ Assay, a bias-controlled multiplex PCR. Turning to the authors' computational methods: The number of nucleated cells in each sample was estimated by amplification of reference gene primers within the assay. To quantify the absolute abundance of each unique TCRbeta CDR3 rearrangement, sequence reads were collapsed and filtered. For each sample, productive Simpson clonality was calculated as the square root of Simpson's diversity index over productive rearrangements. What TCRdb holds here is the immuneACCESS table cut down to in-frame rearrangements. Part of the clones is not present; checked against another copy, under half of the missing clones reflect an unresolved V gene, and the others are unexplained. V, J and clone size were drawn from that table, and D and trimming were deduced from the DNA. This sample is represented by around 86,000 clones; 65% to 85% of them were singletons. Under 35% of the sample comes from the top ten.

The V and J ends are trimmed by 5 bases and 6 bases, leaving 19 bases between them. Looking up the germline V gene (reference sequence) yields CDR1 SEHNR and CDR2 FQNEAQ. CDR3 length: 15 amino acids, cysteine to phenylalanine. Only the CDR3 DNA is retained, 45 bases long and in frame from the first base. The material sequenced was peripheral blood. The clonotype was recovered from a woman of 80 years or more with acute or convalescent COVID-19. Rearrangement joined TRBV7-9 to TRBJ1-1; TRBD1 is perhaps the D gene, given 5 matching bases. Here is the DNA: TGTGCCAGCAGCGAAAGTGGAGGGGAATACGCTGAAGCTTTCTTT. It encodes CASSESGGEYAEAFF.